This T cell receptor beta chain appears in the sequencing data of a study of cytomegalovirus exposure and HLA in healthy donors. Across the study: Early released data had tens of millions of unique TCRs, all coming from HLA-typed donors.

This CDR3 has 14 residues. The germline V gene has CDR1 SGHTS and CDR2 YDEGEE. The V end lost 0 bases, the J end lost 3 bases, and 10 bases lay between the germline ends. General observations from the study: Only CMV serostatus was available as immune exposure information.

In the case of this clone: Its antigen is still unknown.

This PCR relied on a set of 60 Vbeta primers and 13 Jbeta primers. Profiling relied on immunoSEQ multiplex PCR, and the TCRdb table lists in-frame clones only, not all of them. Of about 140,000 clones listed, roughly 70% are singletons. The chain uses TRBV5-8 and TRBJ2-7; a weak D match, TRBD2 (6 bases). This sequence originates from a male donor in good health and CMV-seronegative. The sample taken for sequencing was PBMCs. The CDR3 nucleotides are TGTGCCAGCAGCTTGGTGGGGGGAGTCTACGAGCAGTACTTC. As protein: CASSLVGGVYEQYF. Full variable domain (missing parts from reference TRBV5-8 and TRBJ2-7): EAGVTQSPTHLIKTRGQQATLRCSPISGHTSVYWYQQALGLGLQFLLWYDEGEERNRGNFPPRFSGRQFPNYSSELNVNALELEDSALYLCASSLVGGVYEQYFGPGTRLTVT.